The 29 T cell receptor beta chains below were found in one sample sequenced in a study of tumor and adjacent non-tumor tissue in lung cancer. A modified ARM-PCR protocol with three rounds of nested PCR amplified TCRbeta. TCRdb redid the calling of the multiplex PCR reads with MiXCR, one entry per CDR3 protein. This sample carries 60,000 to 90,000 distinct CDR3 sequences, around two thirds of them seen once, and the ten largest clones take around 30%. The template was RNA from unsorted bulk tissue. The normal lung tissue was taken more than 3 cm from the tumor edge. The specimen was distant non-tumor lung tissue. Source of these receptors: a woman between 45 and 60 years old with non-small cell lung cancer.

Only a few counts were recorded for this clonotype. The chain is built from TRBV6-2 or TRBV6-3 and TRBJ1-4; the D gene is possibly TRBD1 (5 bases). The CDR3 covers 14 residues. Between the trimmed V and J ends, which lost 8 bases and 5 bases, there was a span of 15 bases. Per the germline V gene, CDR1 is MNHEY and CDR2 is SVGEGT. CDR3 in DNA: TGTGCCAGCTGTAAGAAGGGGCAGAATGAAAAACTGTTTTTT. The encoded protein is CASCKKGQNEKLFF.

The chain combines TRBV11-1 with TRBJ1-1, with 8 nucleotides matching TRBD1. This CDR3 is built from 17 residues. The germline CDR1 and CDR2 sequences are SGHAT and FQDESV (reference sequence). V lost 5 bases, J lost 4 bases, and 15 bases stayed unmatched. The CDR3 region has the DNA TGTGCCAGCAGCAGAATAGATGGACAGGGAGTCTGCACTGAAGCTTTCTTT. This translates into CASSRIDGQGVCTEAFF.

Comment on this clonotype: The junction differs from germline at one of its ends, possibly a read error. V and J are TRBV10-1 and TRBJ2-1, with 11 bases fitting TRBD1. This CDR3 spans 13 amino acids. Germline V CDR1 and CDR2: WNHNN, SYGVQD (reference sequence). Written as DNA, the CDR3 is TGTACCAGCAGAGGACAGGGGGCTAATGAGCAGTTCTTC. This gives the protein CTSRGQGANEQFF.

The sample holds many counts of this clonotype. The chain couples TRBV28 to TRBJ1-5; D uncertain. The CDR3 length is 14 residues. The germline CDR1 and CDR2 sequences are MDHEN and SYDVKM. V was clipped by 4 bases and J by 7 bases, with 14 bases between them. As DNA, the CDR3 is TGTGCCAGCAGTTCCCTCTCCCCGGAACAGCCCCAGCATTTT. Translating gives CASSSLSPEQPQHF.

This clonotype has just one count. DNA of the CDR3: TGTGCCAGCAGCAGAGGGGACGACGGGAACACTGAAGCTTTCTTT. This encodes CASSRGDDGNTEAFF. The chain has TRBV7-2 and TRBJ1-1, with D maybe TRBD1 (5 bases). This CDR3 is built from 15 residues. Germline-derived CDR1 and CDR2 are SGHTA and FQGNSA. Trimming stripped 5 bases from V and 1 base from J, with 14 bases between.

About this clonotype itself: A much larger clone differs by one base, so this may be a read error. The conserved closing phenylalanine or tryptophan is absent in this CDR3, likely reflecting a read error. The chain uses TRBV6-1 and TRBJ2-4; TRBD2 matches at 9 bases. V lost 0 bases, J lost 1 base, and 7 bases stayed unmatched. CDR3 size: 18 residues. The V gene's germline CDR1 is MNHNS and CDR2 SASEGT. The CDR3 loop is CASSEAISGRWAKNIQYL. As DNA, the CDR3 is TGTGCCAGCAGTGAAGCCATTAGCGGGAGATGGGCCAAAAACATTCAGTACTTA.

This clonotype has ten or more counts. The gene calls are TRBV4-3 and TRBJ2-7; D is ambiguous. V was shortened by 0 bases and J by 4 bases, with 10 bases between the two germline ends. The CDR3 spans 14 residues. Per germline, CDR1 LGHNA and CDR2 YSLEER. Here the CDR3 reads CASSQDRGGYEQYF. In nucleotides, the CDR3 is TGCGCCAGCAGCCAAGATCGAGGCGGTTACGAGCAGTACTTC.

On this clonotype itself: One junction end disagrees with the germline gene, perhaps due to a read error. The genes are TRBV11-1 and TRBJ2-7, with 7 bases matching TRBD1. Per germline, CDR1 SGHAT and CDR2 FQDESV (reference sequence). The CDR3 loop spans 15 amino acids. The chain's CDR3 is CPSSSIGSTGNGQYF. The CDR3 nucleotides are TGTCCCAGCAGCTCGATAGGGTCGACAGGGAACGGGCAGTACTTC.

In its sample, this clonotype was seen a few times. This clone may be a read error of a much larger clone one base away. V is TRBV5-4 and J is TRBJ2-2, with 10 positions matching TRBD2. V shed 4 bases and J 5 bases; nucleotides not matched to a gene: 5. The CDR3 runs 15 residues. The germline CDR1 and CDR2 sequences are SGHNT and YYREEE (reference sequence). CDR3 nucleotide sequence: TGTGCCAGCAGCCCTAGCGGGAGAAGTACCGGGGAGCTGTTTTTT. It encodes CASSPSGRSTGELFF.

The chain joins TRBV6-5 to TRBJ2-2, with 9 bases that match TRBD1. Per germline, CDR1 MNHEY and CDR2 SVGAGI. V dropped 6 bases and J dropped 6; count of bases not matched to a gene: 5. The CDR3 sequence is 14 residues long. The CDR3 sequence is CASSSGTGSGELFF. CDR3 in DNA: TGTGCCAGCAGCTCCGGGACAGGGTCCGGGGAGCTGTTTTTT.

As concerns this clonotype: A much larger clonotype is one base distant, so this may be a read error. The J gene is TRBJ2-4, the V gene TRBV28; a weak D match, TRBD2 (5 bases). The CDR3 sequence is 16 residues long. Germline values: CDR1 MDHEN, CDR2 SYDVKM. V lost 1 base and J lost 8, with 18 bases in between. The CDR3 DNA reads TGTGCCAGCAGTTTATTGTCCGCGGGCAGCCAGGACATTCAGTACTTC. This codes for CASSLLSAGSQDIQYF. The whole variable domain, remainder taken from reference TRBV28 and TRBJ2-4, is DVKVTQSSRYLVKRTGEKVFLECVQDMDHENMFWYRQDPGLGLRLIYFSYDVKMKEKGDIPEGYSVSREKKERFSLILESASTNQTSMYLCASSLLSAGSQDIQYFGAGTRLSVL.

Notes on this clonotype: Germline and junction disagree at one end, which may indicate a read error. This chain links TRBV14 with TRBJ2-3, with TRBD2 as a possible D gene (5 bases). Per the germline V gene, CDR1 is SGHDN and CDR2 is FVKESK. The CDR3 is 16 residues long. CDR3 protein: CARSQETRGRSDTQYF. CDR3 in DNA: TGTGCCCGCAGCCAAGAAACTAGAGGGCGTTCAGATACGCAGTATTTT.

This clonotype appeared a few times. Since a much larger clone is just one base distant, this may be a read error. The chain employs TRBV28 and TRBJ1-4, with 7 nucleotides matching TRBD1. This CDR3 has 14 residues. Trimming removed 8 bases from V and 4 bases from J; junction bases left unmatched: 7. Germline V gene data show CDR1 as MDHEN and CDR2 as SYDVKM. As DNA, the CDR3 is TGTGCCAGCCGGGACAGTGGGCATAATGAAAAACTGTTTTTT. It encodes CASRDSGHNEKLFF.

This clonotype was seen only once. Relative to the germline gene, one junction end is altered; a read error may explain this. The chain employs TRBV20-1 and TRBJ2-3; 14 bases fit TRBD2. CDR1 DFQATT and CDR2 SNEGSKA come from the germline V gene (reference sequence). CDR3 length: 16 amino acids. The CDR3 here is CCATSGTSGSTETQYF. CDR3 in DNA: TGCTGTGCTACTTCGGGGACTAGCGGGAGCACAGAAACGCAATATTTT.

The chain joins TRBV7-3 to TRBJ2-3; D is ambiguous. Looked up from germline, CDR1 is SGHTA and CDR2 is FQGTGA. The germline V and J ends were trimmed by 0 bases and 4 bases, with 5 bases remaining between them. CDR3 length: 13 amino acids. The DNA of the CDR3 is TGTGCCAGCAGCTTAACGTTTGCAGATACGCAGTATTTT. Translation gives CASSLTFADTQYF.

This chain connects TRBV29-1 to TRBJ2-1; TRBD1 matches at 7 bases. The CDR3 spans 17 residues. The J segment lost 4 bases and the V segment lost 8 bases, leaving 20 bases of the junction unmatched. CDR1 is SQVTM, CDR2 ANQGSEA, per germline. CDR3 residues: CSLGGFPPGQRYNEQFF. The CDR3 region has the DNA TGCAGCCTTGGAGGCTTTCCCCCGGGACAGAGATACAATGAGCAGTTCTTC.

The V call is TRBV11-1, the J call TRBJ1-6; D is unresolved. Germline CDR1 and CDR2: SGHAT and FQDESV (reference sequence). The CDR3 is 13 amino acids. CDR3 in DNA: TGTGTTAGCAGCTTGCTCGAGAGGGCGGCCCTCCACTTT. This sequence encodes CVSSLLERAALHF.

Points on this clonotype: A junction end diverges from the germline sequence, so it may reflect a read error. The chain recombines TRBV28 with TRBJ1-6; 9 bases are a match to TRBD1. The CDR3 loop spans 15 amino acids. The germline V gene encodes CDR1 MDHEN and CDR2 SYDVKM. The CDR3 nucleotides read TGTGCCAGCAGTTCGCACAGGGGGCTAAAATCACCCCTCCAATTT. Translated: CASSSHRGLKSPLQF.

The chain recombines TRBV11-1 with TRBJ1-1; D remains ambiguous. Germline CDR1 reads SGHAT; CDR2 reads FQDESV (reference sequence). The CDR3 consists of 14 residues. Trimming took off 3 bases at V and 14 bases at J, with 22 bases between the two ends. The CDR3 protein is CASSLKELSTEAFF. The CDR3 DNA reads as TGTGCCAGCAGCTTGAAGGAGTTGAGCACTGAGGCCTTCTTT.

With respect to this clonotype: Since a much larger clone is just one base distant, this may be a read error. The chain employs TRBV12-3 or TRBV12-4 and TRBJ1-1; a possible D gene is TRBD1 (5 bases). The CDR3 is made up of 12 amino acids. CDR3 region: CASTLGGTEALF. CDR3 DNA: TGTGCCAGCACCCTCGGTGGGACTGAAGCTTTATTT.

The CDR3 bases are TGCAGCGTTGTTCGGGGGCATGGCTACACCTTC. This sequence encodes CSVVRGHGYTF. The rearrangement uses TRBV29-1 and TRBJ1-2; a weak D match, TRBD1 (6 bases). This CDR3 comprises 11 residues. Trimming took 4 bases from V and 6 from J, leaving 9 bases between them. Per germline, CDR1 SQVTM and CDR2 ANQGSEA. Full variable domain (remainder filled in from reference TRBV29-1 and TRBJ1-2): SAVISQKPSRDICQRGTSLTIQCQVDSQVTMMFWYRQQPGQSLTLIATANQGSEATYESGFVIDKFPISRPNLTFSTLTVSNMSPEDSSIYLCSVVRGHGYTFGSGTRLTVV.

To note about this clonotype: The germline gene is not matched at one end of the junction; a read error may be the cause. The gene calls are TRBV11-1 and TRBJ1-1; D unclear. The CDR3 has 14 amino acids. Germline CDR1 SGHAT, CDR2 FQDESV (reference sequence). CDR3 amino acids: CASSLKKLNTEALF. In nucleotides, the CDR3 is TGTGCCAGCAGCTTGAAGAAGTTGAACACTGAGGCTCTTTTT.

On this clonotype itself: Here the CDR3 omits its conserved ending phenylalanine or tryptophan, so a read error is the likely source. The chain carries TRBV11-1 and TRBJ2-3; TRBD2 might be the D (5 bases). The CDR3 loop spans 14 amino acids. Germline values: CDR1 SGHAT, CDR2 FQDESV (reference sequence). CDR3 bases: TGTGCCAGCTGCTTAGCGTCCGGGACAGATACGCAGTATTAT. Protein: CASCLASGTDTQYY.

Remarks on this clonotype: At one of its ends the junction is not consistent with the germline gene, which may arise from a read error. The rearrangement uses TRBV29-1 and TRBJ2-3, with D uncertain. Germline values: CDR1 SQVTM, CDR2 ANQGSEA. The CDR3 length is 14 residues. CDR3 in amino acids: CGVESLLRTITQYF. In DNA form, the CDR3 reads TGCGGCGTTGAATCTCTGCTGCGCACAATTACGCAGTATTTT.

Of note for this clonotype: The CDR3 does not end in the conserved phenylalanine or tryptophan, so this is likely a read error. The DNA is left out, because the CDR3 cannot be placed on it with certainty; the CDR3 is given as TCRdb lists it. This rearrangement joins TRBV11-2 to TRBJ1-2; the table assigns TRBD1, which was not confirmed against the DNA. Both ends counted, the CDR3 spans 13 residues. CDR1 is SGHAT, CDR2 FQNNGV, per germline. This chain's CDR3 is CASSTRTGGASTL.

The gene calls are TRBV12-3 or TRBV12-4 and TRBJ2-3, with 8 bases that match TRBD1. The V segment lost 4 bases and the J segment 6 bases; nucleotides outside the gene matches: 9. The CDR3 extends over 15 amino acids. The CDR3 region is CASSSSPGGADTQYF. For the CDR3, the DNA is TGTGCCAGCAGTTCAAGTCCAGGGGGCGCGGATACGCAGTATTTT.

About this clonotype: Since no conserved phenylalanine or tryptophan closes the CDR3, a read error is the likely cause. This sequence joins TRBV12-3 or TRBV12-4 and TRBJ1-5, with unresolved D. The CDR3 is made up of 14 amino acids. The CDR3 DNA reads TGTGCCAGCAGTGACACATGTGGTAATCAGCCACAGCATGTT. It translates to CASSDTCGNQPQHV.

The chain combines TRBV18 with TRBJ2-2; no clear D gene. CDR3 length equals 13 residues. CDR1 is KGHSH, CDR2 LQKENI, per germline. Trimming stripped 3 bases from V and 0 bases from J, with 2 bases between. The CDR3 DNA is TGTGCCAGCTCACCTCCGAACACCGGGGAGCTGTTTTTT. It codes for CASSPPNTGELFF.

Concerning this clonotype: One junction end disagrees with the germline gene, perhaps due to a read error. V and J are TRBV10-2 and TRBJ2-1; a possible D gene is TRBD2 (5 bases). CDR1 is WSHSY, CDR2 SAAADI, per germline. This CDR3 contains 14 residues. CDR3 sequence (DNA): TGTGCCAGCAGTTTGAGCGGACGGGGAAATGAGCAGTTCTTC. It encodes CASSLSGRGNEQFF.